Listed here is a single T cell receptor (beta chain). Its antigen is currently not known. Base qualities are not at hand, and no much larger clone is one base apart. Taken from the germline V gene, the CDR1 and CDR2 loops are SGDLS and YYNGEE. The cysteine opens and the phenylalanine closes a CDR3 of 13 amino acids. Only the CDR3 DNA stays, 39 bases, in frame from base 1. V is cut by 0 bases and J by 8 bases, and the space between the germline ends is 9 bases. The immunoSEQ Assay, a bias-controlled multiplex PCR, was used to amplify TCRbeta CDR3 regions from genomic DNA. From the authors' description of their analysis: The number of nucleated cells in each sample was estimated by amplification of reference gene primers within the assay. To quantify the absolute abundance of each unique TCRbeta CDR3 rearrangement, sequence reads were collapsed and filtered. For each sample, productive Simpson clonality was calculated as the square root of Simpson's diversity index across productive rearrangements. TCRdb obtained this table from immuneACCESS and retained in-frame rearrangements with V and J assigned. These tables miss some clones; where compared with another copy, unresolved V genes account for less than half of the shortfall, and the remainder is unexplained. The D gene and trimming were derived from the DNA, and the V and J assignments and clone size from that table. This sample gives 200,000 to 300,000 clones in total; approximately 84% of them show up just once. The ten most abundant clones make up more than 2.5% of the sample.

The record originates from a study of blood T cell repertoires in COVID-19 (dated by TCRdb to about 2020). For the study in its entirety: The collaborator samples originated in the United States, Italy and Spain and spanned the acute and convalescent phases of COVID-19. Deeply sampled blood TCRbeta repertoires from subjects exposed to, actively infected with, or recovered from COVID-19 were included in the dataset. The samples were drawn from two sources: the first 160 participants of the ongoing ImmuneRACE study, and approximately 1,300 subjects contributed by 6 global collaborators. Where available, HLA class I and class II types were taken from metadata supplied by the sample provider and were not determined by assay-based typing. A freely available public database, intended as a resource for researchers studying the immune response to SARS-CoV-2, is where the repertoires were released. A de-identified subject ID, COVID-19 status, age in years and sex were almost always included in the sample metadata. The material from the prospective study consisted of cDNA or gDNA derived from T cells, B-cell-depleted T cells, or PBMCs. The research as a whole found: The amount of clinical and demographic metadata varied by source and participant and was provided uncurated.

A second Seattle source provided samples from volunteer blood donors who had recovered from COVID-19. Each collaborating institution followed its own protocols to collect whole blood in K2EDTA tubes. For TCRbeta analysis, collaborators shipped samples in one of three forms: frozen whole blood, isolated PBMCs, or DNA extracted from either of those sample types. The TCR comes from a woman aged 30 to 39 who had recovered from COVID-19. Sample: peripheral blood. The chain uses TRBV9 and TRBJ2-1, with the D segment identity uncertain. The CDR3 corresponds to CASSVDVRYEQFF. The nucleotide sequence reads as follows: TGTGCCAGCAGCGTAGATGTGCGTTATGAGCAGTTCTTC.